The next 7 T cell receptor beta chains were all read from a single sample in a study of blood T cell repertoires in COVID-19. The repertoire was sequenced with immunoSEQ multiplex PCR; TCRdb's copy has only in-frame clones and lacks some. Among some 15,000 clones listed, roughly four fifths were seen once. The material sequenced was peripheral blood. The receptors originated from a man between 60 and 75 years old with acute or convalescent COVID-19.

V is TRBV5-5 and J is TRBJ2-7; the match to TRBD2 covers 10 bases. Trimming took 4 bases from V and 0 from J; bases not matched to a gene: 4. CDR1 is SGHKS and CDR2 is YYEKEE in the germline V gene (reference sequence). The CDR3 sequence is 15 residues long. CDR3 loop: CASSLSGGPSYEQYF. In nucleotides, the CDR3 is TGTGCCAGCAGCCTTAGCGGGGGGCCCTCCTACGAGCAGTACTTC.

The table lists this clone with a count of one. The gene calls are TRBV5-1 and TRBJ2-5; possibly TRBD2 for D (5 bases). Germline CDR1 reads SGHRS; CDR2 reads YFSETQ. The CDR3 is made up of 15 amino acids. The V end lost 7 bases, the J end lost 3 bases, and 19 bases lay between the germline ends. The CDR3 bases are TGCGCCAGCCATGCGGAAAGAGGGCTCGAAGAGACCCAGTACTTC. Translating it yields CASHAERGLEETQYF.

The chain couples TRBV9 to TRBJ2-7; TRBD1 matches 9 bases. Germline assignment: CDR1 SGDLS and CDR2 YYNGEE. The CDR3 is 15 residues long. Germline trimming cut 4 bases from V and 4 bases from J; bases unmatched to any gene: 9. The CDR3 spells CASSPRDRVLYEQYF. CDR3 coding DNA: TGTGCCAGCAGCCCTAGGGACAGGGTTTTGTACGAGCAGTACTTC.

V gene TRBV7-8 combines with J gene TRBJ1-5; 7 bases align to TRBD1. Trimming removed 0 bases from V and 3 bases from J; junction bases left unmatched: 2. Germline-derived CDR1 and CDR2 are SGHVS and FQNEAQ. The length of the CDR3 is 15 residues. DNA for the CDR3: TGTGCCAGCAGCTTAGCGGGACAGTACAATCAGCCCCAGCATTTT. Translation gives CASSLAGQYNQPQHF.

This clone was counted a single time. This rearrangement joins TRBV7-9 to TRBJ1-1; D not resolved. The CDR3 has 13 residues. Germline values: CDR1 SEHNR, CDR2 FQNEAQ (reference sequence). V was clipped by 5 bases and J by 0 bases, with 7 bases between them. CDR3 sequence: CASSTSVNTEAFF. For the CDR3, the DNA is TGTGCCAGCAGCACCTCAGTGAACACTGAAGCTTTCTTT.

The chain uses TRBV5-4 and TRBJ2-7, with TRBD1 matching over 7 bases. V dropped 2 bases and J dropped 2; count of bases not matched to a gene: 13. CDR1 and CDR2 from the germline V gene are SGHNT and YYREEE (reference sequence). The CDR3 sequence is 17 residues long. CDR3 sequence: CASSFGVPTGWAYEQYF. The CDR3, as DNA: TGTGCCAGCAGCTTCGGGGTCCCGACAGGGTGGGCCTACGAGCAGTACTTC.

This chain links TRBV10-3 with TRBJ1-2, with D possibly TRBD1 on 5 matching bases. V gave up 6 bases and J gave up 5 bases, with 16 bases separating them. CDR1 and CDR2 from the germline V gene are ENHRY and SYGVKD. The CDR3 is 14 amino acids. CDR3 sequence reads: CAISTGGSGYGYTF. CDR3 sequence (DNA): TGTGCCATCAGCACCGGGGGGTCGGGGTATGGCTACACCTTC.